A selection of T cell receptor beta chains follows, all from one sample in a study of T-cell memory formation after mild COVID-19. A single record per CDR3 protein comes from TCRdb applying MiXCR to the 5' RACE reads. The sample lists roughly 340,000 distinct CDR3 sequences, approximately 15% seen once, with around 20% in the top ten. The material sequenced was PBMCs or a T cell subset sorted from them (not recorded which). The receptors were sampled from a man aged 18 to 29 who had mild COVID-19 (a few samples of this study predate the infection). Cell type and time point are not known. CDR3s include the opening cysteine and the closing phenylalanine or tryptophan. D genes are given only for firm matches. Size is stated for part of the rows, as once, few or many counts, or as a class when the clone is expanded.

-	TRBV6-5	-	TRBJ2-1	CASSYSRGALNEQFF	TGTGCCAGCAGTTACTCTAGGGGGGCCTTGAATGAGCAGTTCTTC
few	TRBV10-3	-	TRBJ2-7	CAIEGVGEARYF	TGTGCCATTGAAGGGGTTGGGGAGGCCCGGTACTTC
-	TRBV30	-	TRBJ2-3	CAWSVQGTDTQYF	TGTGCCTGGAGTGTGCAAGGCACAGATACGCAGTATTTT
-	TRBV9	-	TRBJ2-3	CASSAEGLPGTDTQYF	TGTGCCAGCAGCGCGGAAGGGCTCCCGGGCACAGATACGCAGTATTTT
few	TRBV7-6	TRBD2	TRBJ2-1	CASSLGTSGPLRHNEQFF	TGTGCCAGCAGCCTCGGGACTAGCGGGCCCCTCCGCCACAATGAGCAGTTCTTC
few	TRBV5-1	-	TRBJ2-5	CASSYRDGRQETQYF	TGCGCCAGCAGCTATCGGGACGGACGACAAGAGACCCAGTACTTC
-	TRBV6-2/TRBV6-3	-	TRBJ2-5	CASSWGSQETQYF	TGTGCCAGCAGTTGGGGAAGTCAAGAGACCCAGTACTTC
-	TRBV9	TRBD1	TRBJ2-7	CASSVGTGGLYEQYF	TGTGCCAGCAGCGTCGGGACAGGGGGCTTGTACGAGCAGTACTTC
once	TRBV19	-	TRBJ2-7	CASSAQPSSYEQYF	TGTGCCAGTAGTGCCCAGCCCTCTTCCTACGAGCAGTACTTC
-	TRBV7-2	TRBD1	TRBJ2-5	CASSADRGRETQYF	TGTGCCAGCAGCGCTGACAGGGGACGCGAGACCCAGTACTTC
-	TRBV7-3	-	TRBJ1-1	CASSRQKNTEAFF	TGTGCCAGCAGCCGTCAAAAGAACACTGAAGCTTTCTTT
-	TRBV12-3/TRBV12-4	-	TRBJ2-2	CASTSGPITGELFF	TGTGCCAGCACATCGGGCCCCATCACCGGGGAGCTGTTTTTT
-	TRBV29-1	-	TRBJ1-5	CSAGELRNQPQHF	TGCAGCGCCGGGGAGCTCCGCAATCAGCCCCAGCATTTT
-	TRBV15	TRBD1	TRBJ1-6	CATSRDTTGVGSPLHF	TGTGCCACCAGCAGAGACACGACAGGGGTAGGTTCACCCCTCCACTTT
few	TRBV4-3	-	TRBJ1-1	CASSQRYVSRDTEAFF	TGCGCCAGCAGCCAGAGATACGTCAGCCGTGACACTGAAGCTTTCTTT
-	TRBV4-1	-	TRBJ1-5	CANSRTKNSNQPQHF	TGCGCCAACAGCAGAACGAAAAATAGCAATCAGCCCCAGCATTTT
few	TRBV10-2	-	TRBJ1-1	CASSEWGHTEAFF	TGCGCCAGCAGTGAGTGGGGGCATACTGAAGCTTTCTTT
-	TRBV2	TRBD1	TRBJ2-7	CASSTGTGYEQYF	TGTGCCAGCAGTACCGGGACAGGCTACGAGCAGTACTTC
few	TRBV20-1	TRBD2	TRBJ2-1	CSASGLAGELNEQFF	TGCAGTGCCTCGGGACTAGCGGGGGAACTCAATGAGCAGTTCTTC
-	TRBV5-1	TRBD1	TRBJ1-2	CASSSGTGGPYGYTF	TGCGCCAGCAGCTCCGGGACAGGGGGCCCCTATGGCTACACCTTC
few	TRBV7-3	-	TRBJ2-2	CASSAEGTGELFF	TGTGCCAGCAGCGCCGAGGGTACCGGGGAGCTGTTTTTT
-	TRBV28	-	TRBJ1-2	CAGASNYGYTF	TGTGCCGGGGCATCAAACTATGGCTACACCTTC
-	TRBV5-6	-	TRBJ1-5	CASSFWRDGPGPQHF	TGTGCCAGCAGCTTTTGGAGGGACGGACCGGGGCCCCAGCATTTT
many	TRBV5-4	-	TRBJ2-1	CASSPGVGSYNEQFF	TGTGCCAGCAGCCCGGGCGTGGGGTCCTACAATGAGCAGTTCTTC
-	TRBV5-6	-	TRBJ2-3	CASKTGSDTQYF	TGTGCCAGCAAAACAGGTTCAGATACGCAGTATTTT
-	TRBV6-4	TRBD2	TRBJ2-3	CASGSGGPVDTQYF	TGTGCCAGCGGGAGCGGGGGGCCGGTAGATACGCAGTATTTT
few	TRBV27	-	TRBJ1-2	CASSLYGGGYTF	TGTGCCAGCAGTTTATACGGGGGCGGCTACACCTTC
few	TRBV6-6	-	TRBJ2-7	CASSYTGRSGAARSYEQYF	TGTGCCAGCAGTTACACTGGGCGGTCAGGCGCTGCGCGCTCCTACGAGCAGTACTTC
few	TRBV6-2/TRBV6-3	-	TRBJ2-1	CASSYWYNEQFF	TGTGCCAGCAGTTACTGGTACAATGAGCAGTTCTTC
few	TRBV13	TRBD1	TRBJ2-7	CASSPPGTGTYEQYF	TGTGCCAGCAGCCCGCCCGGGACAGGGACCTACGAGCAGTACTTC